Below are 21 T cell receptor beta chains sequenced from a single sample in a study of blood T cell repertoires in COVID-19. The repertoire was sequenced with immunoSEQ multiplex PCR; TCRdb's copy has only in-frame clones and lacks some. The table has about 150,000 clones, around nine tenths seen once. Material: peripheral blood. Source of these receptors: a woman between 65 and 79 years old with acute or convalescent COVID-19.

CDR3 residues: CASSPGTNTEAFF. In DNA, the CDR3 is TGTGCCAGCAGTCCCGGGACAAACACTGAAGCTTTCTTT. V gene TRBV27 combines with J gene TRBJ1-1; TRBD1 might be the D (6 bases). V was cut by 5 bases and J by 2 bases, with 9 bases left in between. Germline lookup yields CDR1 MNHEY and CDR2 SMNVEV (reference sequence). The CDR3 extends over 13 amino acids.

This chain links TRBV7-9 with TRBJ2-7; D might be TRBD2 (7 bases). Germline V gene lookup returns CDR1 SEHNR and CDR2 FQNEAQ (reference sequence). The CDR3 has 13 amino acids. Trimming stripped 4 bases from V and 2 bases from J, with 9 bases between. The CDR3 bases are TGTGCCAGCAGCTGGGGGGGCACCTACGAGCAGTACGTC. Translation gives CASSWGGTYEQYV.

This chain links TRBV5-4 with TRBJ2-7; 12 bases map to TRBD2. J was trimmed by 3 bases and V by 7 bases; bases with no gene match: 8. CDR3 length: 15 amino acids. The V gene's germline CDR1 is SGHNT and CDR2 YYREEE (reference sequence). CDR3: CASRPGLAGFYEQYV. CDR3 coding DNA: TGTGCCAGCCGTCCGGGACTAGCGGGCTTCTACGAGCAGTACGTC.

This CDR3 is CASTRTGRNTEAFF. In DNA form, the CDR3 reads TGTGCCAGTACCAGGACAGGGCGGAACACTGAAGCTTTCTTT. The J gene is TRBJ1-1, the V gene TRBV19, with TRBD1 matching over 8 bases. There are 14 residues in the CDR3. Germline trimming cut 7 bases from V and 1 base from J; bases unmatched to any gene: 5. Germline V gene data show CDR1 as LNHDA and CDR2 as SQIVND (reference sequence).

The J gene is TRBJ2-5, the V gene TRBV7-9, with 12 bases fitting TRBD2. The CDR3 loop spans 16 amino acids. CDR1 and CDR2 from the germline V gene are SEHNR and FQNEAQ (reference sequence). V shed 0 bases, J shed 5 bases, and the junction held 4 bases outside the gene matches. CDR3 nucleotide sequence: TGTGCCAGCAGCTTAGCTTCTAGCGGGGGGGGCGAGACCCAGTACTTC. Translating gives CASSLASSGGGETQYF.

Here the CDR3 reads CASTERDSVMNTEAFF. The CDR3 coding sequence is TGTGCCAGCACCGAGCGAGACAGTGTAATGAACACTGAAGCTTTCTTT. The chain uses TRBV7-8 and TRBJ1-1; maybe TRBD1 (5 bases). The CDR3 consists of 16 residues. With 7 bases removed from V and 0 bases from J, the gap between germline ends came to 18 bases. Germline V gene lookup returns CDR1 SGHVS and CDR2 FQNEAQ. Full variable domain (outside the CDR3, taken from reference TRBV7-8 and TRBJ1-1): GAGVSQSPRYKVAKRGQDVALRCDPISGHVSLFWYQQALGQGPEFLTYFQNEAQLDKSGLPSDRFFAERPEGSVSTLKIQRTQQEDSAVYLCASTERDSVMNTEAFFGQGTRLTVV.

The rearrangement links TRBV6-5 to TRBJ2-1, with 9 bases that match TRBD2. Germline V gene lookup returns CDR1 MNHEY and CDR2 SVGAGI. CDR3 length: 16 amino acids. V trimming: 2 bases; J trimming: 7 bases; junction bases outside the gene matches: 9. In DNA form, the CDR3 reads TGTGCCAGCAGTTACACTGGTAGCGGGGGCCGTAATGAGCAGTTCTTC. This gives the protein CASSYTGSGGRNEQFF.

The gene calls are TRBV7-8 and TRBJ1-2; 12 nucleotides align to TRBD1. This CDR3 comprises 18 residues. V shed 3 bases, J shed 6 bases, and the junction held 14 bases outside the gene matches. Germline-derived CDR1 and CDR2 are SGHVS and FQNEAQ. The CDR3 nucleotides read TGTGCCAGCAGCTTGGGAAGGGACAGGGGGCGCGGTAGGGATGGCTACACCTTC. Translating gives CASSLGRDRGRGRDGYTF.

With regard to this clone: This sample includes further DNA sequences coding for the same CDR3. The rearrangement links TRBV7-2 to TRBJ2-1; 8 bases map to TRBD2. The germline V gene has CDR1 SGHTA and CDR2 FQGNSA. This CDR3 has 15 residues. V lost 6 bases and J lost 3; bases outside the gene matches: 7. CDR3 sequence reads: CASSPGGGLYNEQFF. CDR3 nucleotide sequence: TGTGCCAGCAGTCCCGGCGGGGGGCTCTACAATGAGCAGTTCTTC.

The chain joins TRBV2 to TRBJ2-1, with TRBD2 matching over 11 bases. Germline CDR1 and CDR2: SNHLY and FYNNEI. Trimming cost V 8 bases and J 4 bases; bases outside gene matches: 4. The CDR3 runs to 14 residues. Here the CDR3 DNA reads TGTGCCAGCGACCGACTAGCGGGGTACAATGAGCAGTTCTTC. It yields the protein CASDRLAGYNEQFF.

This chain connects TRBV14 to TRBJ1-1; 9 bases fit TRBD1. V lost 4 bases and J lost 4; bases outside the gene matches: 16. The CDR3 has 18 residues. Germline CDR1 reads SGHDN; CDR2 reads FVKESK. The CDR3 sequence: CASSLRTVDRGSGTEAFF. In DNA form, the CDR3 reads TGTGCCAGCAGCCTTAGAACAGTGGACAGGGGTTCGGGCACTGAAGCTTTCTTT. The full variable domain, its missing parts supplied by reference TRBV14 and TRBJ1-1, is EAGVTQFPSHSVIEKGQTVTLRCDPISGHDNLYWYRRVMGKEIKFLLHFVKESKQDESGMPNNRFLAERTGGTYSTLKVQPAELEDSGVYFCASSLRTVDRGSGTEAFFGQGTRLTVV.

V gene TRBV7-9 combines with J gene TRBJ1-1; perhaps TRBD1 as D (5 bases). This CDR3 is 14 amino acids long. CDR1 and CDR2 (germline): SEHNR, FQNEAQ (reference sequence). With 1 base removed from V and 4 bases from J, the gap between germline ends came to 10 bases. For the CDR3, the DNA is TGTGCCAGCAGCTTAGGGCCAGGGCCCACTGAAGCTTTCTTT. Its protein is CASSLGPGPTEAFF.

The V gene is TRBV5-6, the J gene TRBJ2-7, with D maybe TRBD1 (6 bases). Germline values: CDR1 SGHDT, CDR2 YYEEEE. The CDR3 extends over 13 amino acids. The CDR3 region has the DNA TGTGCCAGCACCTTGACAGGCGTTTACGAGCAGTACGTC. It is translated as CASTLTGVYEQYV.

The sample holds a few counts of this clone. The CDR3 loop is CASSFGAGNTEAFF. DNA for the CDR3: TGTGCCAGCAGCTTTGGAGCGGGGAACACTGAAGCTTTCTTT. The rearrangement joins TRBV7-3 to TRBJ1-1; the D is unclear. The germline V and J ends were trimmed by 3 bases and 1 base, with 9 bases remaining between them. CDR3 length: 14 amino acids. Per the germline V gene, CDR1 is SGHTA and CDR2 is FQGTGA.

The rearrangement links TRBV13 to TRBJ2-4, with a weak D call TRBD1 (5 bases). CDR1 is PRHDT, CDR2 FYEKMQ, per germline (reference sequence). The CDR3 extends over 15 amino acids. Trimming shortened V by 2 bases and J by 9 bases, and 17 bases separated the two germline ends. The CDR3: CASSLLRAGSFIQYF. The DNA of the CDR3 is TGTGCCAGCAGCTTACTCCGGGCAGGGTCTTTCATTCAGTACTTC.

The gene calls are TRBV5-1 and TRBJ2-7, with D tentatively TRBD1 (6 bases). V shed 4 bases and J shed 2 bases, with 22 bases lying between them. CDR1 SGHRS and CDR2 YFSETQ come from the germline V gene. The length of the CDR3 is 17 residues. The CDR3 protein is CASSGSGTGSPTYEQYF. For the CDR3, the DNA is TGCGCCAGCAGCGGGTCCGGAACAGGGAGCCCTACCTACGAGCAGTACTTC.

The J gene is TRBJ1-3, the V gene TRBV11-2; TRBD1 matches at 12 bases. Germline trimming cut 5 bases from V and 2 bases from J; bases unmatched to any gene: 7. The CDR3 spans 17 residues. The germline CDR1 and CDR2 sequences are SGHAT and FQNNGV. The CDR3: CASSLGQGAGPGNTIYF. CDR3 DNA sequence: TGTGCCAGCAGCCTGGGACAGGGGGCCGGACCTGGAAACACCATATATTTT. Using reference TRBV11-2 and TRBJ1-3 for the parts outside the CDR3, the full variable domain is EAGVAQSPRYKIIEKRQSVAFWCNPISGHATLYWYQQILGQGPKLLIQFQNNGVVDDSQLPKDRFSAERLKGVDSTLKIQPAKLEDSAVYLCASSLGQGAGPGNTIYFGEGSWLTVV.

The chain combines TRBV6-5 with TRBJ2-5; D is perhaps TRBD2 (5 bases). The V gene lost 0 bases and the J gene lost 7 bases, with 15 bases spanning the gap. This CDR3 has 15 residues. Germline V CDR1 and CDR2: MNHEY, SVGAGI. Written as DNA, the CDR3 is TGTGCCAGCAGTTACTCGCCAGGAGGTCCAAGGACCCAGTACTTC. This translates into CASSYSPGGPRTQYF.

This chain joins TRBV5-5 and TRBJ1-1; D might be TRBD1 (5 bases). Germline CDR1 SGHKS, CDR2 YYEKEE (reference sequence). The CDR3 totals 13 residues. V was shortened by 4 bases and J by 5 bases, with 12 bases between the two germline ends. The CDR3 reads CASSVQGGTEAFF. The CDR3 DNA follows: TGTGCCAGCAGCGTTCAGGGTGGGACTGAAGCTTTCTTT. The variable domain in full, with the rest retrieved from reference TRBV5-5 and TRBJ1-1, is DAGVTQSPTHLIKTRGQQVTLRCSPISGHKSVSWYQQVLGQGPQFIFQYYEKEERGRGNFPDRFSARQFPNYSSELNVNALLLGDSALYLCASSVQGGTEAFFGQGTRLTVV.

This chain joins TRBV2 and TRBJ2-3; 11 bases are a match to TRBD2. With 5 bases clipped from V and 2 bases from J, the junction kept 6 bases outside the gene matches. The CDR3 contains 16 residues. Germline values: CDR1 SNHLY, CDR2 FYNNEI. The CDR3 DNA follows: TGTGCCAGCAGTTTGGCTAGCGGGGGGCCCACAGATACGCAGTATTTT. It specifies CASSLASGGPTDTQYF.

The chain employs TRBV7-2 and TRBJ1-6; tentatively, D is TRBD1 (5 bases). The CDR3 is made up of 15 amino acids. In germline, CDR1 is SGHTA, CDR2 FQGNSA. V was shortened by 2 bases and J by 8 bases, with 13 bases between the two germline ends. CDR3 amino acids: CASSLISQADSPLHF. Written as DNA, the CDR3 is TGTGCCAGCAGCTTAATTTCACAGGCTGATTCACCCCTCCACTTT.